Presented here are 28 T cell receptor beta chains from one specimen sequenced in a study of T cells in Graves' hyperthyroidism and ophthalmopathy. TCR beta CDR3 regions were amplified from RNA transcripts. With the HTBI primer set, the TCR CDR3 went through a first round of RT-PCR. TCRdb reprocessed the multiplex PCR reads with MiXCR, giving one entry per CDR3 protein. Here the sample spans roughly 290,000 distinct CDR3 sequences, roughly 15% being singletons. The sample was blood. These receptors originate from a woman in her 40s with Graves' hyperthyroidism.

Many counts were recorded for this clonotype. V usage is TRBV11-3 and J usage is TRBJ1-2, with a possible D match to TRBD1 (5 bases). The V gene lost 4 bases and the J gene lost 4 bases, with 16 bases spanning the gap. This CDR3 contains 15 residues. In germline, CDR1 is SGHNT, CDR2 YENEEA. The CDR3 coding sequence is TGTGCCAGCAGCTCGGGGGTCGCTCCTGCCTATGGCTACACCTTC. It codes for CASSSGVAPAYGYTF.

The V call is TRBV5-5, the J call TRBJ2-3, with D perhaps matching TRBD2 (5 bases). There are 16 residues in the CDR3. V was trimmed by 7 bases and J by 0 bases, leaving 18 bases between them. From germline, CDR1 is SGHKS and CDR2 YYEKEE (reference sequence). This CDR3 is CASGWKADTSTDTQYF. As DNA, the CDR3 is TGTGCCAGCGGTTGGAAAGCGGATACTAGCACAGATACGCAGTATTTT.

V gene TRBV28 combines with J gene TRBJ2-2; 10 bases fit TRBD1. In germline, CDR1 is MDHEN, CDR2 SYDVKM. This CDR3 has 14 amino acids. The CDR3 sequence: CAGTRQGATGELFF. CDR3 bases: TGTGCGGGGACCCGACAGGGGGCGACCGGGGAGCTGTTTTTT.

This clonotype came up a few times. The gene calls are TRBV5-6 and TRBJ2-3; D is perhaps TRBD2 (6 bases). The V gene lost 7 bases and the J gene lost 11 bases, with 17 bases spanning the gap. This CDR3 is built from 12 residues. The germline V gene encodes CDR1 SGHDT and CDR2 YYEEEE. The DNA of the CDR3 is TGTGCCAGCGACCGGGGCGGGGATCGGCAGTATTTT. Protein product: CASDRGGDRQYF.

At least ten counts were recorded for this clonotype. V is TRBV28 and J is TRBJ1-2; D call uncertain. CDR1 and CDR2 from the germline V gene are MDHEN and SYDVKM. V gave up 5 bases and J gave up 8 bases, with 15 bases separating them. The CDR3 length is 13 residues. This CDR3 reads CASSPTRIIGYTF. DNA of the CDR3: TGTGCCAGCAGTCCCACTAGGATAATCGGCTACACCTTC.

The rearrangement joins TRBV7-8 to TRBJ2-1; weak D call: TRBD1 (6 bases). Germline V gives CDR1 SGHVS, CDR2 FQNEAQ. With 7 bases removed from V and 9 bases from J, the gap between germline ends came to 16 bases. CDR3 length: 13 residues. The CDR3 DNA sequence: TGTGCCAGCAACCGACAGGATGGTGCTGAGCAGTTCTTC. This translates into CASNRQDGAEQFF.

This clonotype was seen more than once but under ten times. This sequence joins TRBV5-5 and TRBJ2-7; D ambiguous. Per germline, CDR1 SGHKS and CDR2 YYEKEE (reference sequence). With 1 base removed from V and 9 bases from J, the gap between germline ends came to 8 bases. This CDR3 is 11 amino acids long. CDR3 bases: TGTGCCAGCAGCTTGAGTGGGTTGCAGTACTTC. Amino acid sequence: CASSLSGLQYF.

This clonotype occurred a few times. The chain has TRBV20-1 and TRBJ1-2, with 8 bases fitting TRBD1. Trimming removed 7 bases from V and 8 bases from J; junction bases left unmatched: 15. CDR3 length: 14 residues. In germline, CDR1 is DFQATT, CDR2 SNEGSKA (reference sequence). CDR3 coding DNA: TGCAGTGTTCCCCATCCGGGACAGGCTTACGGCTACACCTTC. Its translation: CSVPHPGQAYGYTF.

This clonotype was observed many times. The chain has TRBV9 and TRBJ2-5; D unresolved. CDR3 length: 14 residues. The germline CDR1 and CDR2 sequences are SGDLS and YYNGEE. The V end was cut by 0 bases, the J end by 2 bases, with 8 bases between. In DNA form, the CDR3 reads TGTGCCAGCAGCGTAGGGGCAGCACAAGAGACCCAGTACTTC. Its protein is CASSVGAAQETQYF. Variable domain in full (rest from reference TRBV9 and TRBJ2-5): DSGVTQTPKHLITATGQRVTLRCSPRSGDLSVYWYQQSLDQGLQFLIQYYNGEERAKGNILERFSAQQFPDLHSELNLSSLELGDSALYFCASSVGAAQETQYFGPGTRLLVL.

The chain employs TRBV28 and TRBJ2-3; D is possibly TRBD1 or TRBD2 (5 bases each). The CDR3 runs to 16 residues. The V gene lost 7 bases and the J gene lost 4 bases, with 21 bases spanning the gap. Per the germline V gene, CDR1 is MDHEN and CDR2 is SYDVKM. Here the CDR3 DNA reads TGTGCCAGCACCCCCAGAGCGGACTGGGACGCAGATACGCAGTATTTT. Its protein product is CASTPRADWDADTQYF.

There are many counts of this clonotype. CDR3 sequence (DNA): TGTGCCAGCAGTGAAGCAACTAGCGGGGACTACAATGAGCAGTTCTTC. As protein: CASSEATSGDYNEQFF. This rearrangement joins TRBV6-1 to TRBJ2-1, with 10 bases lining up with TRBD2. CDR3 length: 16 residues. With V trimmed by 0 bases and J by 3 bases, 2 bases remained unmatched. Germline assignment: CDR1 MNHNS and CDR2 SASEGT.

The V gene is TRBV7-2, the J gene TRBJ2-1; D is unclear. Germline assignment: CDR1 SGHTA and CDR2 FQGNSA. The CDR3 has 15 residues. V was pared by 2 bases and J by 0 bases, with 8 bases between. CDR3 DNA: TGTGCCAGCAGCTTACCCCGGAGCTCCTACAATGAGCAGTTCTTC. Residues: CASSLPRSSYNEQFF.

This clonotype was detected ten times or more. CDR3: CAISEGGLAGGRSDEQYF. The CDR3 nucleotides read TGTGCCATCAGTGAGGGGGGGCTAGCGGGAGGTCGAAGCGACGAGCAGTACTTC. This chain connects TRBV10-3 to TRBJ2-7; 11 bases line up with TRBD2. V dropped 2 bases and J dropped 5; count of bases not matched to a gene: 14. Germline V gene data show CDR1 as ENHRY and CDR2 as SYGVKD. The CDR3 length is 18 residues.

Ten or more counts support this clonotype. The chain joins TRBV18 to TRBJ2-7; D gene uncertain. V dropped 8 bases and J dropped 3 bases, with 8 bases sitting between them. CDR3 length: 11 residues. Germline-derived CDR1 and CDR2 are KGHSH and LQKENI. The CDR3 spells CASSPDYEQYF. The CDR3 bases are TGTGCCAGCAGCCCCGACTACGAGCAGTACTTC.

Ten or more counts support this clonotype. The chain recombines TRBV7-9 with TRBJ2-2, with D perhaps matching TRBD1 (5 bases). Germline assignment: CDR1 SEHNR and CDR2 FQNEAQ (reference sequence). Between the trimmed V and J ends, which lost 5 bases and 6 bases, there was a span of 7 bases. This CDR3 is 12 amino acids long. CDR3 region: CASSEGAGELFF. CDR3 bases: TGTGCCAGCAGCGAAGGGGCCGGGGAGCTGTTTTTT.

This clonotype was counted between two and nine times. The chain is built from TRBV6-1 and TRBJ2-3; no clear D gene. The CDR3 is 17 residues long. Germline CDR1 MNHNS, CDR2 SASEGT. V gave up 5 bases and J gave up 3 bases, with 21 bases separating them. The CDR3 DNA reads as TGTGCCAGCAGTTCGGGCTTACCAACAATCTTAACAGATACGCAGTATTTT. Encoded protein: CASSSGLPTILTDTQYF.

This clonotype showed up many times. The chain uses TRBV11-2 and TRBJ2-7, with D maybe TRBD1 (6 bases). The CDR3 runs 15 residues. Trimming cost V 3 bases and J 7 bases, with 19 bases left between them. Germline V gene lookup returns CDR1 SGHAT and CDR2 FQNNGV. The CDR3 coding sequence is TGTGCCAGCAGCTTTACCCGGGACACCCCCTCAGAGCAGTACTTC. This codes for CASSFTRDTPSEQYF.

Regarding this clonotype: This may be a read error, as it is one base from a much larger clone. The V call is TRBV7-2, the J call TRBJ2-3; D is unresolved. Germline V gene sequence: CDR1 SGHTA, CDR2 FQGNSA. The CDR3 totals 14 residues. In DNA form, the CDR3 reads TGTGCCAACAGCTTTTCTGTAGTCACAGATACGCAGTATTTT. Translating it yields CANSFSVVTDTQYF.

This clonotype turned up a few times. The chain joins TRBV20-1 to TRBJ2-7; TRBD2 is a possible D gene (6 bases). The germline CDR1 and CDR2 sequences are DFQATT and SNEGSKA (reference sequence). This CDR3 comprises 13 residues. V lost 1 base and J 3 bases, leaving 10 bases between the germline ends. The CDR3 protein is CSARGDLYYEQYF. The CDR3 nucleotides read TGCAGTGCTAGAGGGGACTTGTACTACGAGCAGTACTTC.

This clonotype was seen at least ten times. The chain combines TRBV15 with TRBJ2-3, with D hard to call. The CDR3 covers 16 residues. CDR1 is LNHNV, CDR2 YYDKDF, per germline (reference sequence). The ends were cut back, 4 bases at V and 0 bases at J, with 14 bases in the middle. CDR3 amino acids: CATSTPETASTDTQYF. Here the CDR3 DNA reads TGTGCCACCAGCACACCCGAGACGGCAAGCACAGATACGCAGTATTTT.

The V call is TRBV27, the J call TRBJ2-2; 9 bases are a match to TRBD2. The length of the CDR3 is 15 residues. V was pared by 3 bases and J by 7 bases, with 6 bases of the junction left unmatched. CDR1 is MNHEY and CDR2 is SMNVEV in the germline V gene (reference sequence). The CDR3 DNA sequence: TGTGCCAGCAGTTTCGTAGCGGGAGCCGGCGGGGAGCTGTTTTTT. Translated, it gives CASSFVAGAGGELFF.

Remarks on this clonotype: One base away lies a much larger clone, so this may be a sequencing read error. V usage is TRBV2 and J usage is TRBJ2-2; 8 positions match TRBD2. CDR3 size: 16 residues. V shed 4 bases, J shed 6 bases, and the junction held 10 bases outside the gene matches. The V gene's germline CDR1 is SNHLY and CDR2 FYNNEI. The CDR3 spells CASSGVGRALPGELFF. CDR3 bases: TGTGCCAGCAGTGGGGTCGGGAGGGCCCTCCCCGGGGAGCTGTTTTTT.

This clonotype was counted at least ten times. This rearrangement joins TRBV9 to TRBJ2-7; possibly TRBD2 for D (7 bases). The ends were cut back, 1 base at V and 5 bases at J, with 16 bases in the middle. Germline loops: CDR1 SGDLS, CDR2 YYNGEE. The CDR3 spans 15 residues. CDR3 loop: CASSVSNREGDEQYF. The DNA of the CDR3 is TGTGCCAGCAGCGTATCTAACAGGGAGGGCGACGAGCAGTACTTC.

Many counts were recorded for this clonotype. V and J are TRBV12-3 or TRBV12-4 and TRBJ2-7; D is possibly TRBD1 (8 bases). Between the trimmed V and J ends, which lost 5 bases and 2 bases, there was a span of 13 bases. This CDR3 spans 14 amino acids. The CDR3 reads CASSHTGGAYEQYF. CDR3 nucleotide sequence: TGTGCCAGCAGTCATACAGGGGGGGCCTACGAGCAGTACTTC.

In its sample, this clonotype was seen many times. This chain links TRBV7-9 with TRBJ2-1; 11 bases match TRBD2. Germline CDR1 is SEHNR and CDR2 is FQNEAQ (reference sequence). J lost 5 bases, V lost 7 bases, and 10 bases had no gene match. The CDR3 is 16 residues long. In DNA, the CDR3 is TGTGCCAGCATAGCGGGAGGGCCTCCCACCGACAATGAGCAGTTCTTC. Translated: CASIAGGPPTDNEQFF.

The V and J genes are TRBV6-1 and TRBJ2-2; D is ambiguous. CDR1 is MNHNS and CDR2 is SASEGT in the germline V gene. Between the trimmed V and J ends, which lost 5 bases and 3 bases, there was a span of 13 bases. This CDR3 is 15 amino acids long. CDR3 amino acids: CASSPRWVDTGELFF. CDR3 DNA: TGTGCCAGCAGTCCGCGGTGGGTTGACACCGGGGAGCTGTTTTTT.

This clonotype was seen at least ten times. The chain joins TRBV2 to TRBJ2-3, with 10 bases matching TRBD2. The J segment lost 2 bases and the V segment lost 7 bases, leaving 18 bases of the junction unmatched. The CDR3 length is 19 residues. CDR1 and CDR2 (germline): SNHLY, FYNNEI. The CDR3 reads CASKRTVFAGTSATDTQYF. DNA for the CDR3: TGTGCCAGCAAGAGGACAGTTTTTGCCGGGACTAGCGCCACAGATACGCAGTATTTT.

This clonotype was detected a few times. This may stem from a read error, because a much larger clone lies one nucleotide away. The chain links TRBV30 to TRBJ1-1; the D is unclear. This CDR3 comprises 13 residues. The V gene's germline CDR1 is GTSNPN and CDR2 SVGIG (reference sequence). The DNA of the CDR3 is TGTGCCTGGAGTGTCCCTCCCAACACTGGAGCTTTCTTT. It is translated as CAWSVPPNTGAFF.